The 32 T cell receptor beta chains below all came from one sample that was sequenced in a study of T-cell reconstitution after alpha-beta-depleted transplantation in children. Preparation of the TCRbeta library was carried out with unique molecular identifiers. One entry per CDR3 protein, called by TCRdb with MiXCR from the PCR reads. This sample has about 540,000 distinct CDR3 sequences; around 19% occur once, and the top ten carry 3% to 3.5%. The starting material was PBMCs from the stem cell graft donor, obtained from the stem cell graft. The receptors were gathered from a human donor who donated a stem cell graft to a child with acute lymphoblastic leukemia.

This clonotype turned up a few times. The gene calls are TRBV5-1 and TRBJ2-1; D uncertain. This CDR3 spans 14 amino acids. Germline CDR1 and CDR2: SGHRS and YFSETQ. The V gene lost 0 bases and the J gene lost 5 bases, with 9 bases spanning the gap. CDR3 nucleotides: TGCGCCAGCAGCTTGGAACCTAGAGACAATGAGCAGTTCTTC. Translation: CASSLEPRDNEQFF.

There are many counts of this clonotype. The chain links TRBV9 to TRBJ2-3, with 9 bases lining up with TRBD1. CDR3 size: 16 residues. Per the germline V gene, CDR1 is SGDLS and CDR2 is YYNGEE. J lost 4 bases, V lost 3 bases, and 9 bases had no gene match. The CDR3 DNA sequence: TGTGCCAGCAGCGCCTCCGGGACAGGGTTCGCAGATACGCAGTATTTT. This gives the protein CASSASGTGFADTQYF.

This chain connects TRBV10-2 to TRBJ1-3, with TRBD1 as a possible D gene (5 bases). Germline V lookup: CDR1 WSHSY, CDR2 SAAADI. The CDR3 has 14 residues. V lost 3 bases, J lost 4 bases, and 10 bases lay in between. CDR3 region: CASSELGEGNTIYF. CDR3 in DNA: TGCGCCAGCAGTGAATTGGGGGAAGGAAACACCATATATTTT.

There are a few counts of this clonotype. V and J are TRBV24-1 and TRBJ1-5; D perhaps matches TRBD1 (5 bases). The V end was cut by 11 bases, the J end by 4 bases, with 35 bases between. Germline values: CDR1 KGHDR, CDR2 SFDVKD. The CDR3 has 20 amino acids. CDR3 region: CAILYRLRDRRVHGNQPQHF. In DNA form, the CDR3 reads TGTGCCATTCTCTACAGGCTCCGGGACCGCAGGGTACATGGTAATCAGCCCCAGCATTTT.

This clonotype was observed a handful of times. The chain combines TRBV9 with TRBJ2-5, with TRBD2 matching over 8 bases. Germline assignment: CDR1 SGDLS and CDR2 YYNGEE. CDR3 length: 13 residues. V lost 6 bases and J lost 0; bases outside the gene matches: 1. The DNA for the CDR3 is TGTGCCAGCAATAGCGGGAACCAAGAGACCCAGTACTTC. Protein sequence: CASNSGNQETQYF.

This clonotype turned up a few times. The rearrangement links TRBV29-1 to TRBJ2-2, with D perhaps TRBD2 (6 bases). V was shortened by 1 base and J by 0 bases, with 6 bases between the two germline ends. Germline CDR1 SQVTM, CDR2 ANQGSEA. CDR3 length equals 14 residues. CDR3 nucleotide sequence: TGCAGCGTTGAAGCGGGGGCGAACACCGGGGAGCTGTTTTTT. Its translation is CSVEAGANTGELFF.

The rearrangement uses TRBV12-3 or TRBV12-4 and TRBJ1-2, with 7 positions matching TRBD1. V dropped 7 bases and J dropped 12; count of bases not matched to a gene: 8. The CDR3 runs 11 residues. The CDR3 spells CASTLGRGHTF. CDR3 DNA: TGTGCCAGCACCCTGGGGAGGGGGCACACCTTC.

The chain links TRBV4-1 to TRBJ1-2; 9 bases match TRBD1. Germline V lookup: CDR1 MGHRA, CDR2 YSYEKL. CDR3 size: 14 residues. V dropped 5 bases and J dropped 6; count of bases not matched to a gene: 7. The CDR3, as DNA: TGCGCCAGCAGCGGCTATGGGACAGGGAATGGCTACACCTTC. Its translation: CASSGYGTGNGYTF.

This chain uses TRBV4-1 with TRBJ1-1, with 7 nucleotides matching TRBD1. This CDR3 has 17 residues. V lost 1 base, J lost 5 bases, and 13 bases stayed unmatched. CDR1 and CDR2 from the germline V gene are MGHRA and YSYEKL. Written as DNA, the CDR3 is TGCGCCAGCAGCCAAGTAAGGGGGCAGGGGTGGGTGACTGAAGCTTTCTTT. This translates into CASSQVRGQGWVTEAFF.

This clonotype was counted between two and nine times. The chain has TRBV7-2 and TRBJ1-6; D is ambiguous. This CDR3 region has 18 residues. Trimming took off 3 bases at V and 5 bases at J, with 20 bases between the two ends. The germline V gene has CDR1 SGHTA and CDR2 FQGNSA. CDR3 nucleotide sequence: TGTGCCAGCAGCTTCCAATACGGGTTTGGGTTAAATAATTCACCCCTCCACTTT. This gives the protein CASSFQYGFGLNNSPLHF.

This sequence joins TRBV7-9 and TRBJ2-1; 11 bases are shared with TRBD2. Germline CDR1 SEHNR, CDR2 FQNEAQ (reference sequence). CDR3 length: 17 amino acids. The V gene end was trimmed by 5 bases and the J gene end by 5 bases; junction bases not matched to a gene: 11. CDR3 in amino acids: CASSRLAGGDRDNEQFF. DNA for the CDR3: TGTGCCAGCAGCCGTCTAGCGGGAGGTGACCGGGACAATGAGCAGTTCTTC.

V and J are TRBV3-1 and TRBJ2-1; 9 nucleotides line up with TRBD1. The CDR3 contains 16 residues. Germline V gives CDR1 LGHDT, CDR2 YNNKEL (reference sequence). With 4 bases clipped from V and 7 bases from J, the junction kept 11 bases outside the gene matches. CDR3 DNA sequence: TGTGCCAGCAGCCCCCCCCGGGACAGGGCTTATAATGAGCAGTTCTTC. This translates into CASSPPRDRAYNEQFF.

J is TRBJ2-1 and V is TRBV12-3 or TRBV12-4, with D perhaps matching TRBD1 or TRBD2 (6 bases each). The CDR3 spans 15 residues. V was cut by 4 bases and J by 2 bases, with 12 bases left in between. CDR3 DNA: TGTGCCAGCAGTTCTAACGGGGGCCCCTACAATGAGCAGTTCTTC. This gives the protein CASSSNGGPYNEQFF.

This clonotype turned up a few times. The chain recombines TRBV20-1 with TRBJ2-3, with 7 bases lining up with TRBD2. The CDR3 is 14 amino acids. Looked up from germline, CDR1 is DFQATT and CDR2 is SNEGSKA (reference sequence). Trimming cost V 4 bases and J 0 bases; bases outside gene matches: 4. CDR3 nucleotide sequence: TGCAGTGCTACGACGGGAGGAAGCACAGATACGCAGTATTTT. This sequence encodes CSATTGGSTDTQYF.

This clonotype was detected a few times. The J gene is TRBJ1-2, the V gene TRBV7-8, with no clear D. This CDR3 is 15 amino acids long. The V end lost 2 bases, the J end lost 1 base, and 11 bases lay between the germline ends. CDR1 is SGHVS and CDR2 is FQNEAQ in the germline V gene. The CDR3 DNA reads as TGTGCCAGCAGCTTACTGGACGGGGATAACTATGGCTACACCTTC. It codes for CASSLLDGDNYGYTF.

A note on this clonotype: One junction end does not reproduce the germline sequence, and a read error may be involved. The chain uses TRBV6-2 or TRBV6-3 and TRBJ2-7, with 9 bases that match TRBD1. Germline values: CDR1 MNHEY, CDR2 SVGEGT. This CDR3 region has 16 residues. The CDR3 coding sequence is TGTGCCAGCAGTTCATACCAGAAACAGGGGGCCTACGCGCAGTACTTC. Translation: CASSSYQKQGAYAQYF.

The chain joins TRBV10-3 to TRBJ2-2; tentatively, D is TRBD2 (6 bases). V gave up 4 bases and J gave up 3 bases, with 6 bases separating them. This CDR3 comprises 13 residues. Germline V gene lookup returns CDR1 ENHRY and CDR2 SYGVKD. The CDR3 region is CAISAGDTGELFF. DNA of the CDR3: TGTGCCATCAGTGCGGGGGACACCGGGGAGCTGTTTTTT.

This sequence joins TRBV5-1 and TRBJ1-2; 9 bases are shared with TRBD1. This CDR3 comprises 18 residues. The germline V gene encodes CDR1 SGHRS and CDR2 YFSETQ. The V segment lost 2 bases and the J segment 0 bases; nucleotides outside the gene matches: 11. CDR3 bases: TGCGCCAGCAGCTTTCATCCCGGACAGGGGACCACTAACTATGGCTACACCTTC. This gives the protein CASSFHPGQGTTNYGYTF.

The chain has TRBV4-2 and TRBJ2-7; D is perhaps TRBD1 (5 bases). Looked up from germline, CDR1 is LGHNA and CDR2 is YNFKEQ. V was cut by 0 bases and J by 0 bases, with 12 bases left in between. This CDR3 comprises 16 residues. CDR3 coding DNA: TGTGCCAGCAGCCAAGATCCAGGGCTGAGCTCCTACGAGCAGTACTTC. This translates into CASSQDPGLSSYEQYF.

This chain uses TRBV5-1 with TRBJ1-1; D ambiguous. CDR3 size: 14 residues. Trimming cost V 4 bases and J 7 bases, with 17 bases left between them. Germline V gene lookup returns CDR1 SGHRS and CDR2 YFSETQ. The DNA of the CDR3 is TGCGCCAGCAGCGCAGGTGGGCCCTGGGGTGAAGCTTTCTTT. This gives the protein CASSAGGPWGEAFF.

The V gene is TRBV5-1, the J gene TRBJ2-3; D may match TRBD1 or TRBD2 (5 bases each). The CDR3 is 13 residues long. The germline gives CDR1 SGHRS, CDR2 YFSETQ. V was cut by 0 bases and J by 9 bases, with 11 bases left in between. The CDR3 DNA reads TGCGCCAGCAGCTTGGGGGGACGCTCAACGCAGTATTTT. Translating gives CASSLGGRSTQYF.

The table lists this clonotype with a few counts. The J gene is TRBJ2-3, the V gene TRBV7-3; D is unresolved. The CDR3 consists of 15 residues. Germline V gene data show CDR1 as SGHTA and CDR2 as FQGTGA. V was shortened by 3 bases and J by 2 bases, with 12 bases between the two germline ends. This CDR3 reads CASSFGVSNTDTQYF. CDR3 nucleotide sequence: TGTGCCAGCAGCTTCGGTGTCTCCAACACAGATACGCAGTATTTT.

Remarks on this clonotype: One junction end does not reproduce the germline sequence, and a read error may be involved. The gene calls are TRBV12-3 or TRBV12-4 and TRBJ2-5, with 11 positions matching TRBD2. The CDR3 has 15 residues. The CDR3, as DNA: TGTGCCAGCAGGTTAGCGGGAGGGCCTCTAGAGACCCAGTACTTC. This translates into CASRLAGGPLETQYF.

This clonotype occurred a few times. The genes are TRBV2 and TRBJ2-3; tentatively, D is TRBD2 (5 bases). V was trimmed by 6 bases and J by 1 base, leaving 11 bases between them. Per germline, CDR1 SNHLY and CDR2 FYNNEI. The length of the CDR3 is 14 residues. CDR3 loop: CASSDSVGTDTQYF. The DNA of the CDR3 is TGTGCCAGCAGCGATAGCGTCGGCACAGATACGCAGTATTTT.

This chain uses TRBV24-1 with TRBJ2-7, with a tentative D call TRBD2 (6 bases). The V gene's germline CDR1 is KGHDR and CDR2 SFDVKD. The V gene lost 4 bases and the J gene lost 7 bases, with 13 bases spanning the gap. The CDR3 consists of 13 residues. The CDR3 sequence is CATSERDLGEQYF. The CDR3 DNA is TGTGCCACCAGTGAGCGGGACCTGGGGGAGCAGTACTTC.

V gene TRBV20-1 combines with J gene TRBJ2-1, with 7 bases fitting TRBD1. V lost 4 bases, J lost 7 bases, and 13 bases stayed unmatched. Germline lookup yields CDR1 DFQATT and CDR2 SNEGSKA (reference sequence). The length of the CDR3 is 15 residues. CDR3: CSATGQDGWRNEQFF. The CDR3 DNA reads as TGCAGTGCTACCGGACAGGACGGATGGAGGAATGAGCAGTTCTTC.

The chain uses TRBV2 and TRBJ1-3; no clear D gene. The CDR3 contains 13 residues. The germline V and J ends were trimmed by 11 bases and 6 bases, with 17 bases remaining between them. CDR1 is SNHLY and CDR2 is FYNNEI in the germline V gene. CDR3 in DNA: TGTGCCGTCCAACTGGGAATATCAAACACCATATATTTT. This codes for CAVQLGISNTIYF.

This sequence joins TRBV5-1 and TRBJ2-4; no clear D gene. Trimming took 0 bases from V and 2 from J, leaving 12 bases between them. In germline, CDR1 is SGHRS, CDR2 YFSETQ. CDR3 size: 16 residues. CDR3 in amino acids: CASSLGAQYTKNIQYF. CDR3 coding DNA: TGCGCCAGCAGCTTGGGGGCCCAGTATACCAAAAACATTCAGTACTTC.

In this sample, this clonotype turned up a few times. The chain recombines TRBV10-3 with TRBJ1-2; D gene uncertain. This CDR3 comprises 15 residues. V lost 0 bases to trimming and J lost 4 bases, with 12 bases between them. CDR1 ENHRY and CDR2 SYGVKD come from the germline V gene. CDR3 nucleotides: TGTGCCATCAGTGAGTCACCAGCGCGGGGCTATGGCTACACCTTC. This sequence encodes CAISESPARGYGYTF.

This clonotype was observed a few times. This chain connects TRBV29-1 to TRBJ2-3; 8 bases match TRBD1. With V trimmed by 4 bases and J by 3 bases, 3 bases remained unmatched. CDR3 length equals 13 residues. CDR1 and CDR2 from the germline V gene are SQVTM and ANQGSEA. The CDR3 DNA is TGCAGCGTTGGGGACAGGACAACAGATACGCAGTATTTT. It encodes CSVGDRTTDTQYF.

CDR3 nucleotides: TGTGCCAGCTCACCTGGACAGAAAGATACGCAGTATTTT. Its translation is CASSPGQKDTQYF. The chain recombines TRBV18 with TRBJ2-3; possible D gene TRBD1, 6 bases. The CDR3 is 13 residues long. The germline V and J ends were trimmed by 3 bases and 5 bases, with 9 bases remaining between them. Per germline, CDR1 KGHSH and CDR2 LQKENI.

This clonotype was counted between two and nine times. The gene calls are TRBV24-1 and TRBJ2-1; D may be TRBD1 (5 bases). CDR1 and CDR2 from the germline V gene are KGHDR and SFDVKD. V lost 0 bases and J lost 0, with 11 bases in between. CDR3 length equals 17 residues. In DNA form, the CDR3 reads TGTGCCACCAGTGATTTGGTGGGGCGGAGCTCCTACAATGAGCAGTTCTTC. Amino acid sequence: CATSDLVGRSSYNEQFF.